These 14 T cell receptor beta chains share one sample of origin, sequenced in a study of shared clonotypes between healthy human individuals. The data were produced by immunoSEQ multiplex PCR, yet TCRdb's version contains in-frame clones alone and is incomplete. The data show more than 2 million clones, approximately 94% seen once. Sequencing was done on a sample of naive CD4+ T cells sorted from blood. Subset here: CD45RA+ positively selected. Every receptor here comes from a man between 18 and 35 years old in good health.

Turning to this clone: A junction boundary mismatches the germline segment, possibly from a read error. The V gene is TRBV6-5, the J gene TRBJ2-7; unclear D gene. This CDR3 has 10 residues. The germline CDR1 and CDR2 sequences are MNHEY and SVGAGI. The CDR3 nucleotides are TGTGCCAGCAGTTCCCCCGCCCCGTGCTTC. Amino acids: CASSSPAPCF.

This chain joins TRBV5-1 and TRBJ2-1, with unresolved D. Germline V gene sequence: CDR1 SGHRS, CDR2 YFSETQ. This CDR3 contains 15 residues. V was cut by 0 bases and J by 6 bases, with 13 bases left in between. CDR3 in amino acids: CASSLEGNPSNEQFF. CDR3 nucleotide sequence: TGCGCCAGCAGCTTGGAAGGTAATCCTTCCAATGAGCAGTTCTTC.

The V and J genes are TRBV6-5 and TRBJ2-7; 11 nucleotides agree with TRBD1. The CDR3 length is 15 residues. Trimming at V came to 6 bases and at J to 3 bases, leaving 7 bases not matched to a gene. Germline values: CDR1 MNHEY, CDR2 SVGAGI. The CDR3 DNA is TGTGCCAGCAGCCGCTCCGGGACAGGGGGCTACGAGCAGTACTTC. It translates to CASSRSGTGGYEQYF.

The rearrangement links TRBV10-1 to TRBJ2-3; D is perhaps TRBD1 (6 bases). The CDR3 consists of 13 residues. The V gene lost 6 bases and the J gene lost 6 bases, with 13 bases spanning the gap. CDR1 and CDR2 (germline): WNHNN, SYGVQD (reference sequence). The CDR3 here is CASSSVGGDTQYF. CDR3 bases: TGCGCCAGCAGCTCTGTAGGGGGTGATACGCAGTATTTT.

The gene calls are TRBV5-4 and TRBJ1-5; D perhaps matches TRBD1 (6 bases). The germline gives CDR1 SGHNT, CDR2 YYREEE (reference sequence). V dropped 3 bases and J dropped 3 bases, with 16 bases sitting between them. This CDR3 spans 16 amino acids. DNA of the CDR3: TGTGCCAGCAGCTCTCAGCGTTGGGGGCCCAATCAGCCCCAGCATTTT. This encodes CASSSQRWGPNQPQHF.

The V gene is TRBV6-5, the J gene TRBJ1-1; tentative D call: TRBD1 (5 bases). Trimming pared 7 bases from V and 4 bases from J, leaving 16 bases between. The CDR3 covers 14 residues. Germline-derived CDR1 and CDR2 are MNHEY and SVGAGI. CDR3 sequence reads: CASNAGGRGTEAFF. CDR3 DNA: TGTGCCAGCAACGCCGGGGGGAGGGGCACTGAAGCTTTCTTT.

J is TRBJ2-3 and V is TRBV4-1; 10 bases match TRBD2. J lost 2 bases, V lost 6 bases, and 8 bases had no gene match. CDR3 length: 16 residues. Germline CDR1 and CDR2: MGHRA and YSYEKL. The CDR3: CASRQVAGGPTDTQYF. The CDR3 DNA reads as TGCGCCAGCAGGCAGGTAGCGGGGGGACCCACAGATACGCAGTATTTT.

The chain combines TRBV20-1 with TRBJ1-2; D possibly corresponds to TRBD1 (5 bases). CDR3 length: 11 amino acids. Germline-derived CDR1 and CDR2 are DFQATT and SNEGSKA (reference sequence). The CDR3 is CSEGTDYGYTF. CDR3 DNA sequence: TGCAGCGAAGGGACGGACTATGGCTACACCTTC.

V gene TRBV5-1 combines with J gene TRBJ2-7; 7 nucleotides match TRBD1. The CDR3 loop spans 15 amino acids. The J segment lost 3 bases and the V segment lost 0 bases, leaving 6 bases of the junction unmatched. Germline V CDR1 and CDR2: SGHRS, YFSETQ. The CDR3 here is CASSLEGTVFYEQYF. The CDR3 DNA follows: TGCGCCAGCAGCTTGGAAGGGACAGTATTCTACGAGCAGTACTTC.

The rearrangement uses TRBV19 and TRBJ1-2; perhaps TRBD1 as D (6 bases). Germline CDR1 LNHDA, CDR2 SQIVND (reference sequence). V was trimmed by 4 bases and J by 4 bases, leaving 13 bases between them. This CDR3 region has 14 residues. DNA of the CDR3: TGTGCCAGTAGTAACCAACAGGGAGTCTATGGCTACACCTTC. Residues: CASSNQQGVYGYTF.

This clone occurred once. The chain carries TRBV6-1 and TRBJ2-1; 8 bases agree with TRBD2. The V and J ends lost 2 bases and 0 bases, in that order; junction bases with no gene match: 6. Germline assignment: CDR1 MNHNS and CDR2 SASEGT. The CDR3 is 17 amino acids. CDR3 residues: CASSELLAGSSYNEQFF. CDR3 coding DNA: TGTGCCAGCAGTGAACTCTTAGCGGGGAGCTCCTACAATGAGCAGTTCTTC.

V usage is TRBV5-6 and J usage is TRBJ1-4, with D perhaps TRBD1 (5 bases). Per the germline V gene, CDR1 is SGHDT and CDR2 is YYEEEE. The CDR3 is made up of 14 amino acids. The V end lost 1 base, the J end lost 8 bases, and 12 bases lay between the germline ends. The CDR3: CASSLQGVMEKLFF. The CDR3 DNA is TGTGCCAGCAGCTTGCAGGGAGTTATGGAAAAACTGTTTTTT.

The chain recombines TRBV12-5 with TRBJ2-2, with D hard to call. Germline V CDR1 and CDR2: LGHNT, FRNRAP. The CDR3 is made up of 16 amino acids. Trimming stripped 7 bases from V and 5 bases from J, with 20 bases between. The CDR3 spells CASAFTSFPVTGELFF. CDR3 DNA sequence: TGTGCTAGTGCCTTTACCAGTTTCCCAGTGACCGGGGAGCTGTTTTTT.

This clone appeared a single time. At the DNA level, this CDR3 is encoded by other sequences in the same sample as well. The chain has TRBV5-1 and TRBJ2-7; the match to TRBD1 covers 8 bases. This CDR3 is built from 14 residues. V lost 5 bases, J lost 0 bases, and 4 bases stayed unmatched. Germline V CDR1 and CDR2: SGHRS, YFSETQ. The CDR3 protein is CASRQTGDSYEQYF. Written as DNA, the CDR3 is TGCGCCAGCAGGCAGACAGGGGACTCCTACGAGCAGTACTTC.